The 25 T cell receptor beta chains presented below share a single source sample, sequenced in a study of beta chain features in type 1 diabetes. The authors reverse transcribed all of the isolated RNA, so sequencing captured expressed TCRB transcripts. Produced via immunoSEQ multiplex PCR; TCRdb's table is partial and in-frame only. The sample lists almost 350,000 clones, roughly 8% occurring once. Sample: central memory CD4+ T cells from blood. The receptors here all came from a woman younger than 30 in good health.

The table lists this clone with a few counts. The rearrangement links TRBV11-2 to TRBJ2-1; no firm D call. Looked up from germline, CDR1 is SGHAT and CDR2 is FQNNGV. This CDR3 is 12 amino acids long. The germline V and J ends were trimmed by 5 bases and 6 bases, with 8 bases remaining between them. The CDR3 spells CASSIPGNEQFF. CDR3 nucleotide sequence: TGTGCCAGCAGCATCCCCGGCAATGAGCAGTTCTTC.

For the CDR3, the DNA is TGTGCCAGCAGTTTGGGGGCAGGCTCCTACAATGAGCAGTTCTTC. It translates to CASSLGAGSYNEQFF. The chain combines TRBV28 with TRBJ2-1; D possibly corresponds to TRBD1 (6 bases). The CDR3 has 15 residues. Germline-derived CDR1 and CDR2 are MDHEN and SYDVKM. V lost 3 bases and J lost 0, with 9 bases in between.

This clone was picked up a small number of times. The chain is built from TRBV4-2 and TRBJ1-5; TRBD1 might be the D (6 bases). The CDR3 has 19 amino acids. The germline CDR1 and CDR2 sequences are LGHNA and YNFKEQ. Trimming left V 4 bases short and J 3 bases short, with 25 bases between. CDR3 bases: TGTGCCAGCAGCCTTGAGGGGGGACTTGGATCTAGGATCAATCAGCCCCAGCATTTT. Translation: CASSLEGGLGSRINQPQHF.

V is TRBV5-1 and J is TRBJ2-3, with D possibly TRBD1 on 6 matching bases. Germline V gene data show CDR1 as SGHRS and CDR2 as YFSETQ. Trimming left V 2 bases short and J 6 bases short, with 10 bases between. The CDR3 spans 13 residues. The CDR3: CASSLQGPDTQYF. The CDR3 coding sequence is TGCGCCAGCAGCTTACAGGGTCCGGATACGCAGTATTTT.

The rearrangement joins TRBV14 to TRBJ2-6; a possible D gene is TRBD1 (7 bases). Germline CDR1 reads SGHDN; CDR2 reads FVKESK. Trimming pared 2 bases from V and 2 bases from J, leaving 16 bases between. This CDR3 contains 18 residues. CDR3 loop: CASSQRQGLGAGANVLTF. Here the CDR3 DNA reads TGTGCCAGCAGCCAAAGACAGGGACTGGGCGCTGGGGCCAACGTCCTGACTTTC.

In this sample, this clone turned up a few times. The rearrangement uses TRBV4-1 and TRBJ2-7; 12 nucleotides align to TRBD2. With 3 bases clipped from V and 7 bases from J, the junction kept 13 bases outside the gene matches. CDR3 length: 17 residues. Germline values: CDR1 MGHRA, CDR2 YSYEKL. CDR3 in amino acids: CASSHTAASGRGLEQYF. The CDR3 DNA sequence: TGCGCCAGCAGCCACACAGCCGCTAGCGGGAGGGGATTAGAGCAGTACTTC.

This clone was seen a handful of times. The J gene is TRBJ2-5, the V gene TRBV18; 7 bases fit TRBD2. Trimming removed 3 bases from V and 5 bases from J; junction bases left unmatched: 3. CDR1 and CDR2 from the germline V gene are KGHSH and LQKENI. CDR3 length: 13 amino acids. CDR3: CASSPRREETQYF. CDR3 nucleotide sequence: TGTGCCAGCTCACCGAGGCGGGAGGAGACCCAGTACTTC.

This chain joins TRBV7-3 and TRBJ2-3; 9 nucleotides agree with TRBD1. CDR3 size: 14 residues. The V and J ends lost 3 bases and 9 bases, in that order; junction bases with no gene match: 7. From germline, CDR1 is SGHTA and CDR2 FQGTGA. CDR3: CASSLTRDRATQYF. In DNA form, the CDR3 reads TGTGCCAGCAGCTTGACCCGGGACAGGGCCACGCAGTATTTT.

The rearrangement uses TRBV27 and TRBJ2-3; either TRBD1 or TRBD2 may fit D (5 bases each). V was cut by 8 bases and J by 2 bases, with 14 bases left in between. The CDR3 has 14 residues. Germline lookup yields CDR1 MNHEY and CDR2 SMNVEV (reference sequence). CDR3 sequence: CASRRGSITDTQYF. As DNA, the CDR3 is TGTGCCAGCCGACGGGGCAGTATCACAGATACGCAGTATTTT.

In this sample, this clone turned up a few times. The chain links TRBV10-1 to TRBJ2-1; 7 bases are a match to TRBD2. With 5 bases clipped from V and 6 bases from J, the junction kept 7 bases outside the gene matches. The CDR3 consists of 14 residues. Germline CDR1 and CDR2: WNHNN and SYGVQD (reference sequence). Written as DNA, the CDR3 is TGCGCCAGCAGTATTTCGGGAGGTAGCAATGAGCAGTTCTTC. It codes for CASSISGGSNEQFF.

The CDR3 DNA follows: TGTGCCAGCAGGACCGGGGACGCTGGGGCCAACGTCCTGACTTTC. Encoded protein: CASRTGDAGANVLTF. This chain links TRBV7-9 with TRBJ2-6; D may correspond to TRBD1 or TRBD2 (5 bases each). Germline V CDR1 and CDR2: SEHNR, FQNEAQ (reference sequence). Trimming left V 6 bases short and J 2 bases short, with 11 bases between. The CDR3 sequence is 15 residues long.

This clone has ten or more counts. The chain joins TRBV13 to TRBJ2-2; TRBD1 might be the D (5 bases). Trimming removed 2 bases at V and 1 base at J, with 5 bases between. This CDR3 region has 14 residues. Per the germline V gene, CDR1 is PRHDT and CDR2 is FYEKMQ (reference sequence). The CDR3 DNA reads TGTGCCAGCAGCTTACAGGGGAACACCGGGGAGCTGTTTTTT. Translation: CASSLQGNTGELFF.

Of note for this clone: An end of the junction differs from the germline gene, which may be a read error. The chain links TRBV7-8 to TRBJ1-1; D not certain. There are 18 residues in the CDR3. Germline lookup yields CDR1 SGHVS and CDR2 FQNEAQ. This CDR3 reads CAISLALRVGSVNTEAFF. The CDR3 DNA is TGTGCCATCAGCTTAGCCCTACGTGTCGGCAGCGTAAACACTGAAGCTTTCTTT.

V and J are TRBV7-8 and TRBJ2-3, with D perhaps being TRBD1 or TRBD2 (5 bases each). The CDR3 extends over 15 amino acids. Trimming stripped 3 bases from V and 6 bases from J, with 16 bases between. The germline V gene has CDR1 SGHVS and CDR2 FQNEAQ. The CDR3 coding sequence is TGTGCCAGCAGCTTCCGGGACCGGAGCTCGGATACGCAGTATTTT. Its protein product is CASSFRDRSSDTQYF.

The chain employs TRBV7-9 and TRBJ2-7; 8 bases align to TRBD1. Germline V gives CDR1 SEHNR, CDR2 FQNEAQ (reference sequence). This CDR3 has 14 amino acids. Unmatched junction bases numbered 9, after V lost 5 bases and J lost 6 bases. The CDR3 here is CASSPRTGTSEQYF. The CDR3 DNA follows: TGTGCCAGCAGCCCACGGACAGGGACGAGCGAGCAGTACTTC.

The sample holds a few counts of this clone. V and J are TRBV5-1 and TRBJ2-3; 8 bases line up with TRBD2. The CDR3 runs 16 residues. The V segment lost 0 bases and the J segment 5 bases; nucleotides outside the gene matches: 8. Germline V lookup: CDR1 SGHRS, CDR2 YFSETQ. CDR3 in DNA: TGCGCCAGCAGCTTGGGGACTAGCTTTAGAGGAGATACGCAGTATTTT. Translating gives CASSLGTSFRGDTQYF.

This clone was recorded only once. This chain links TRBV15 with TRBJ1-2; no clear D. From germline, CDR1 is LNHNV and CDR2 YYDKDF (reference sequence). The CDR3 runs to 12 residues. V was clipped by 4 bases and J by 2 bases, with 5 bases between them. The CDR3 protein is CATSNLNYGYTF. CDR3 DNA sequence: TGTGCCACCAGCAACCTGAACTATGGCTACACCTTC.

As regards this clone: This clone may be a read error of a much larger clone one base away. The sample holds other DNA sequences that translate to the same CDR3. The genes are TRBV27 and TRBJ1-5, with no clear D. The V end lost 2 bases, the J end lost 7 bases, and 6 bases lay between the germline ends. The CDR3 consists of 12 residues. Germline V gene lookup returns CDR1 MNHEY and CDR2 SMNVEV (reference sequence). The CDR3 reads CASSLTGQPQHF. CDR3 nucleotides: TGTGCCAGCAGTTTAACGGGACAGCCCCAGCATTTT.

This clone has more than one count but fewer than ten. This sequence joins TRBV6-6 and TRBJ2-7, with TRBD1 matching over 8 bases. The CDR3 is 14 amino acids. Losses at the gene ends were 6 bases for V and 3 bases for J; bases not matched to a gene: 7. Germline-derived CDR1 and CDR2 are MNHNY and SVGAGI (reference sequence). CDR3 in amino acids: CASRHLTGGYEQYF. The CDR3 DNA reads as TGTGCCAGCAGACATCTCACAGGGGGCTACGAGCAGTACTTC.

Here the CDR3 DNA reads TGTGCCAGTTGGACGAGCTCCTACAATGAGCAGTTCTTC. This gives the protein CASWTSSYNEQFF. The chain carries TRBV7-2 and TRBJ2-1; D not certain. The CDR3 loop spans 13 amino acids. Germline V gene sequence: CDR1 SGHTA, CDR2 FQGNSA. Between the trimmed V and J ends, which lost 9 bases and 0 bases, there was a span of 9 bases. Looking up the rest from reference TRBV7-2 and TRBJ2-1 gives the full variable domain: GAGVSQSPSNKVTEKGKDVELRCDPISGHTALYWYRQSLGQGLEFLIYFQGNSAPDKSGLPSDRFSAERTGGSVSTLTIQRTQQEDSAVYLCASWTSSYNEQFFGPGTRLTVL.

This clone was counted between two and nine times. The chain combines TRBV18 with TRBJ1-3; no firm D call. Germline V gives CDR1 KGHSH, CDR2 LQKENI. V lost 1 base and J 1 base, leaving 11 bases between the germline ends. CDR3 length equals 16 residues. CDR3 sequence reads: CASSPLTAESGNTIYF. CDR3 bases: TGTGCCAGCTCACCACTAACAGCTGAGTCTGGAAACACCATATATTTT.

This clone was observed a few times. V usage is TRBV10-3 and J usage is TRBJ2-1; TRBD2 agrees at 8 bases. After removal of 6 bases from V and 5 bases from J, the junction contained 6 bases not matched to a gene. The CDR3 sequence is 14 residues long. Germline V gives CDR1 ENHRY, CDR2 SYGVKD. The CDR3: CAISPGLEDNEQFF. The CDR3 nucleotides read TGTGCCATCAGCCCGGGACTAGAGGACAATGAGCAGTTCTTC.

Ten or more counts support this clone. The V gene is TRBV18, the J gene TRBJ2-4; 10 bases are shared with TRBD1. The length of the CDR3 is 15 residues. Germline CDR1 is KGHSH and CDR2 is LQKENI. V dropped 3 bases and J dropped 6; count of bases not matched to a gene: 5. In DNA form, the CDR3 reads TGTGCCAGCTCACCCCCCGGGACAGGGGTAAACATTCAGTACTTC. Translated, it gives CASSPPGTGVNIQYF.

This clone appeared many times. The J gene is TRBJ2-1, the V gene TRBV19; 9 nucleotides align to TRBD1. V lost 6 bases, J lost 7 bases, and 10 bases stayed unmatched. The germline V gene encodes CDR1 LNHDA and CDR2 SQIVND (reference sequence). CDR3 size: 15 residues. CDR3 nucleotides: TGTGCCAGTAGCTACGGACAGGGGAGGTTTAATGAGCAGTTCTTC. Encoded protein: CASSYGQGRFNEQFF.

The chain recombines TRBV7-2 with TRBJ1-5; no reliable D call. Germline CDR1 and CDR2: SGHTA and FQGNSA. This CDR3 comprises 13 residues. Deletions cut 1 base from V and 6 bases from J, with 7 bases between. The CDR3 loop is CASSLGVVQPQHF. CDR3 bases: TGTGCCAGCAGCTTAGGGGTCGTTCAGCCCCAGCATTTT.